This TCR beta chain was obtained from a study of blood T cell repertoires in COVID-19. About the research overall: The United States, Italy and Spain provided the acute and convalescent COVID-19 samples.

The repertoire was sequenced with immunoSEQ multiplex PCR; TCRdb's copy has only in-frame clones and lacks some. The profile shows 100,000 to 150,000 clones, more than 70% of them singletons. On this clone: The junction departs from germline at one end; a sequencing error may be responsible.

This CDR3 spans 15 amino acids. Looked up from germline, CDR1 is LGHNA and CDR2 is YNFKEQ. The sequencing input was peripheral blood. The clonotype was recovered from a human donor in a cohort sampled during active COVID-19. The rearrangement joins TRBV4-2 to TRBJ1-5, with 7 bases lining up with TRBD1. CDR3 protein: CASRQEGASSQPQHF. The CDR3 bases are TGTGCCAGCAGACAAGAGGGGGCCTCAAGTCAGCCCCAGCATTTT.